This T cell receptor (beta chain) stems from a study of graft-versus-host responses after intestinal transplantation. Study details: Transplant recipients had multivisceral, liver-intestinal, or isolated intestinal grafts. All recipients got anti-thymocyte globulin induction, then tacrolimus and steroids for 2 to 4 years.

Overall study findings and caveats: Early post-transplant declines in HvG were associated with peak levels of circulating GvH clones. Detection of GvH clones occurred in recipient marrow, and some had their first appearance in ileum or blood.

A note on this clone: The antigen remains undetermined.

Using immunoSEQ multiplex PCR, the repertoire was profiled, and TCRdb retains in-frame clones only, with some absent. The sample shows 9,100 or so clones, 91% of them seen only once. The germline V and J ends were trimmed by 3 bases and 7 bases, with 14 bases remaining between them. The germline V gene has CDR1 SGHRS and CDR2 YFSETQ. This CDR3 spans 14 amino acids. The specimen was PBMCs, collected roughly 46 days after intestinal transplant. The chain couples TRBV5-1 to TRBJ2-4; D is undetermined. This sequence originates from a human patient who received an intestinal transplant, so some T cells may come from the graft donor. The CDR3 DNA sequence: TGCGCCAGCAGCTCGACGGTGTTTGGGAACATTCAGTACTTC. This encodes CASSSTVFGNIQYF.